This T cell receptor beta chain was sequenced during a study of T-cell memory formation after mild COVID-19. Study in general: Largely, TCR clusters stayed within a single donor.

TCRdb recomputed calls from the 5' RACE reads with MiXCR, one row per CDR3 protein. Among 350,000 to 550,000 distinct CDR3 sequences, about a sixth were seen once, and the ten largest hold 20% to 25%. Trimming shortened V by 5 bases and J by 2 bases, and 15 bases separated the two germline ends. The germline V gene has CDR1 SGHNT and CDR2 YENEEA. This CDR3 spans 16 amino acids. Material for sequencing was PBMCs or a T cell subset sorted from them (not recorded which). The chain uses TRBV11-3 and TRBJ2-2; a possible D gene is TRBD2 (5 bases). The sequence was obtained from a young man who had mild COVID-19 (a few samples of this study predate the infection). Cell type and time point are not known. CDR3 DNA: TGTGCCAGCAGCAAACGGGATAGCAGAAACACCGGGGAGCTGTTTTTT. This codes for CASSKRDSRNTGELFF.